This T cell receptor beta chain came from a study of beta chain features in type 1 diabetes. Points from the study as a whole: VDJ junctions sequenced from type 1 diabetes patients showed fewer insertions and more deletions. Cells that show high TCR expression could be over-represented by cDNA sequencing. Healthy donors had naive, central memory and Treg TCRB repertoires that appeared less similar than those seen among patients.

Germline loops: CDR1 SGHAT, CDR2 FQNNGV. The V and J ends lost 6 bases and 0 bases respectively, with 21 bases between them. The CDR3 sequence is 17 residues long. Expressed TCRB transcripts were sequenced, since all the RNA that had been isolated was reverse transcribed. Produced via immunoSEQ multiplex PCR; TCRdb's table is partial and in-frame only. This sample yields some 400,000 clones, of which over 13% are seen a single time; approximately 0.019% belongs to the top ten. This clone has a handful of counts. Its antigen remains unidentified. The rearrangement links TRBV11-2 to TRBJ2-7; D is perhaps TRBD2 (6 bases). The sample comprised naive CD4+ T cells from blood. The receptor was derived from a woman between 18 and 29 years old in good health. The CDR3 here is CASRATTGTRSSYEQYF. CDR3 DNA: TGTGCCAGCAGAGCGACAACCGGGACTCGCAGCTCCTACGAGCAGTACTTC.